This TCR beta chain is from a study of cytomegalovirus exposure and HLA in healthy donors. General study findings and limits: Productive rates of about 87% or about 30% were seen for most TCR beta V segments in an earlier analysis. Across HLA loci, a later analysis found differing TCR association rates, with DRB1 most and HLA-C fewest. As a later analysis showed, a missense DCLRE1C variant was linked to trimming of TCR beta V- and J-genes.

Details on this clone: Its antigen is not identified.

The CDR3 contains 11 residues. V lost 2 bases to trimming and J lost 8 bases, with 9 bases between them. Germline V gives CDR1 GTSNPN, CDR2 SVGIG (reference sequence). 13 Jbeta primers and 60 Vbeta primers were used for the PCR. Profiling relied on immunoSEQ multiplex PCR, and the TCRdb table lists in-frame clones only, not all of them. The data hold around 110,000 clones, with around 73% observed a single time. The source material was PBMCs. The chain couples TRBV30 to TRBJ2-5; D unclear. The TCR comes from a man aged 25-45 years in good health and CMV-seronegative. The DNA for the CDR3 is TGTGCCTGGAGTACGGAGAGAACCCAGTACTTC. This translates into CAWSTERTQYF.